This T cell receptor (beta chain) appears in the sequencing data of a study of blood T cell repertoires in COVID-19. Across the whole study: PBMCs, B-cell-depleted T cells, or T cells provided the cDNA or gDNA that made up the material.

Under the authors' procedure: Estimates of nucleated cell counts were drawn from the amplification of reference gene primers. The assay was immunoSEQ multiplex PCR, and TCRdb's table has in-frame clones only and misses some. V, J and clone size are those of that table, while D and trimming were read from the DNA. The table includes roughly 80,000 clones, around 82% detected once. This CDR3 has 15 residues. Germline CDR1 is SGHTA and CDR2 is FQGTGA. V shed 5 bases and J 7 bases; nucleotides not matched to a gene: 10. The rearrangement uses TRBV7-3 and TRBJ2-1; 8 bases agree with TRBD2. The TCR sequence derives from a woman in her sixties with acute or convalescent COVID-19. The material sequenced was peripheral blood. The CDR3 sequence is CASSVPGGALNEQFF. The CDR3 DNA reads TGTGCCAGCAGCGTACCCGGGGGGGCCCTAAATGAGCAGTTCTTC.